This T cell receptor beta chain was profiled in a study of blood T cell repertoires in COVID-19. Study details: The United States, Italy and Spain were the sources of the acute and convalescent COVID-19 samples.

CDR1 and CDR2 (germline): SGHDT, YYEEEE. V dropped 4 bases and J dropped 0; count of bases not matched to a gene: 3. The CDR3 extends over 14 amino acids. Using immunoSEQ multiplex PCR, the repertoire was profiled, and TCRdb retains in-frame clones only, with some absent. The repertoire holds around 150,000 clones, 85% seen once, with around 3.2% in the top ten. The sample taken for sequencing was peripheral blood. This chain connects TRBV5-6 to TRBJ1-2; 7 bases fit TRBD1. The TCR comes from a human donor with acute or convalescent COVID-19. The donor label of this sample is uncertain. The CDR3 DNA reads as TGTGCCAGCAGCCTGGGGACAGCTAACTATGGCTACACCTTC. Translating gives CASSLGTANYGYTF.